Listed here are 21 T cell receptor beta chains from one sample, sequenced in a study of blood T cells in healthy people across ages. Primers used in a second PCR of roughly 7 to 11 cycles were a sample-barcoded 5' primer and a J-beta primer mix. Each CDR3 protein is one row after TCRdb ran MiXCR on the 5' RACE reads. The sample includes 1.5 million to 2 million distinct CDR3 sequences, roughly 52% of them seen just once. Source material: blood. The receptors shown here come from a woman aged 40 to 49 in good health.

This rearrangement joins TRBV6-5 to TRBJ1-2; 7 positions match TRBD1. Germline V CDR1 and CDR2: MNHEY, SVGAGI. The CDR3 totals 14 residues. Germline trimming cut 6 bases from V and 4 bases from J; bases unmatched to any gene: 8. The CDR3 here is CASREQGSSYGYTF. The CDR3 DNA reads as TGTGCCAGCAGAGAACAGGGGAGTAGCTATGGCTACACCTTC.

The CDR3 protein is CASSRRQGTIGPYEQYF. Here the CDR3 DNA reads TGTGCCAGCAGCAGGAGACAGGGTACCATCGGCCCCTACGAGCAGTACTTC. This rearrangement joins TRBV6-1 to TRBJ2-4, with 7 nucleotides matching TRBD1. The J call may be in error: the DNA end matches TRBJ2-7 better. This CDR3 contains 17 residues. Germline assignment: CDR1 MNHNS and CDR2 SASEGT.

The chain employs TRBV4-3 and TRBJ2-4; D might be TRBD2 (6 bases). This CDR3 region has 16 residues. Germline assignment: CDR1 LGHNA and CDR2 YSLEER. V was cut by 2 bases and J by 3 bases, with 14 bases left in between. In DNA form, the CDR3 reads TGCGCCAGCAGCCAACCCAGGACGGGGGACAAAAACATTCAGTACTTC. This encodes CASSQPRTGDKNIQYF.

The chain uses TRBV4-1 and TRBJ1-2; perhaps TRBD1 as D (6 bases). From germline, CDR1 is MGHRA and CDR2 YSYEKL. Trimming left V 0 bases short and J 6 bases short, with 14 bases between. CDR3 length: 15 amino acids. CDR3 bases: TGCGCCAGCAGCCAAGACGGGGGGCGATTTGATGGCTACACCTTC. As protein: CASSQDGGRFDGYTF.

CDR3 amino acids: CASSQNRVYGSPLHF. In DNA, the CDR3 is TGTGCCAGCAGCCAAAACAGGGTATACGGTTCACCCCTCCACTTT. The chain combines TRBV4-2 with TRBJ1-6; the D gene is possibly TRBD1 (6 bases). The CDR3 is 15 residues long. Trimming shortened V by 2 bases and J by 9 bases, and 14 bases separated the two germline ends. Looked up from germline, CDR1 is LGHNA and CDR2 is YNFKEQ.

The CDR3 protein is CASSFPASTSDYEQYF. The CDR3 DNA reads TGTGCCAGCAGTTTCCCGGCTTCGACTAGCGACTACGAGCAGTACTTC. The chain is built from TRBV27 and TRBJ2-7; TRBD2 matches at 8 bases. CDR1 and CDR2 (germline): MNHEY, SMNVEV (reference sequence). CDR3 size: 16 residues. Unmatched junction bases numbered 10, after V lost 3 bases and J lost 3 bases.

With regard to this clonotype: An end of the junction does not agree with germline; a read error may underlie this. The rearrangement links TRBV20-1 to TRBJ2-7; tentatively, D is TRBD1 (5 bases). The germline V gene has CDR1 DFQATT and CDR2 SNEGSKA (reference sequence). This CDR3 region has 17 residues. CDR3 in amino acids: CSARDTTKAGLSYEQYF. The CDR3 DNA reads TGCAGTGCTAGAGATACTACAAAGGCAGGGCTTTCCTACGAGCAGTATTTC.

This clonotype has a handful of counts. The gene calls are TRBV20-1 and TRBJ1-2, with a tentative D call TRBD1 (5 bases). The V gene's germline CDR1 is DFQATT and CDR2 SNEGSKA (reference sequence). This CDR3 region has 13 residues. CDR3 sequence reads: CSASGFVKNGYTF. The CDR3, as DNA: TGCAGCGCCTCAGGGTTTGTCAAAAATGGCTACACCTTC.

The rearrangement uses TRBV20-1 and TRBJ2-3; TRBD2 matches 10 bases. Germline assignment: CDR1 DFQATT and CDR2 SNEGSKA (reference sequence). This CDR3 is 15 amino acids long. V was clipped by 5 bases and J by 2 bases; unmatched bases: 7. In DNA, the CDR3 is TGCAGTGCTGGGGATCTAGCGGGGGTCACAGATACGCAGTATTTT. This sequence encodes CSAGDLAGVTDTQYF.

The sample holds a few counts of this clonotype. The chain joins TRBV24-1 to TRBJ1-2; possibly TRBD1 for D (5 bases). V was clipped by 3 bases and J by 2 bases, with 12 bases between them. Germline V lookup: CDR1 KGHDR, CDR2 SFDVKD. The CDR3 has 15 residues. CDR3 DNA: TGTGCCACCAGTGATCGACAGACCGGGAACTATGGCTACACCTTC. Translation gives CATSDRQTGNYGYTF.

In its sample, this clonotype was seen once. Compared with germline, one end of the junction differs, possibly owing to a read error. V is TRBV6-2 or TRBV6-3 and J is TRBJ2-6; TRBD1 is a possible D gene (5 bases). In germline, CDR1 is MNHEY, CDR2 SVGEGT. The CDR3 is made up of 15 amino acids. In nucleotides, the CDR3 is TGTGCCAGCAGTTACGAGAGCTCTGGGGCCGACGTCCTGACTTTC. This gives the protein CASSYESSGADVLTF.

This clonotype occurred a few times. The V gene is TRBV28, the J gene TRBJ2-3, with 10 bases matching TRBD2. This CDR3 is built from 15 residues. Trimming removed 8 bases from V and 2 bases from J; junction bases left unmatched: 7. The germline V gene encodes CDR1 MDHEN and CDR2 SYDVKM. CDR3 in DNA: TGTGCCAGCCCGCCGAGCGGGGGGGCCACAGATACGCAGTATTTT. It encodes CASPPSGGATDTQYF. The full variable domain, in which reference TRBV28 and TRBJ2-3 provide the parts outside the CDR3, is DVKVTQSSRYLVKRTGEKVFLECVQDMDHENMFWYRQDPGLGLRLIYFSYDVKMKEKGDIPEGYSVSREKKERFSLILESASTNQTSMYLCASPPSGGATDTQYFGPGTRLTVL.

This clonotype was counted many times. The rearrangement links TRBV7-2 to TRBJ2-5; 13 bases map to TRBD2. Germline CDR1 and CDR2: SGHTA and FQGNSA. Trimming removed 4 bases from V and 5 bases from J; junction bases left unmatched: 4. The CDR3 has 15 amino acids. This chain's CDR3 is CASSSGLAGRETQYF. The CDR3 nucleotides are TGTGCCAGCAGCTCGGGACTAGCGGGGCGGGAGACCCAGTACTTC.

This chain connects TRBV5-1 to TRBJ1-2; tentatively, D is TRBD1 (5 bases). The CDR3 spans 13 residues. Germline assignment: CDR1 SGHRS and CDR2 YFSETQ. The germline V and J ends were trimmed by 2 bases and 6 bases, with 11 bases remaining between them. The CDR3 DNA reads as TGCGCCAGCAGCTTATATGGGGCCGATGGCTACACCTTC. This translates into CASSLYGADGYTF.

The chain combines TRBV12-3 or TRBV12-4 with TRBJ1-5; 9 bases line up with TRBD1. J lost 0 bases, V lost 5 bases, and 8 bases had no gene match. The CDR3 contains 17 residues. The CDR3 bases are TGTGCCAGCAGTAAGGGACAGGGTAGTTATAGCAATCAGCCCCAGCATTTT. Amino acids: CASSKGQGSYSNQPQHF.

The V and J genes are TRBV27 and TRBJ2-5; 8 nucleotides align to TRBD2. There are 14 residues in the CDR3. Germline V gene data show CDR1 as MNHEY and CDR2 as SMNVEV (reference sequence). J was trimmed by 11 bases and V by 5 bases; bases with no gene match: 13. The CDR3 DNA reads as TGTGCCAGCAGTCCTGGTCGGGGGGGCTACAAGCAGTACTTC. As protein: CASSPGRGGYKQYF.

The V call is TRBV11-1, the J call TRBJ2-7, with 9 nucleotides matching TRBD2. Germline V gives CDR1 SGHAT, CDR2 FQDESV (reference sequence). The CDR3 spans 16 residues. J gave up 7 bases and V 5 bases, and 15 bases lay outside the gene matches. The CDR3 DNA follows: TGTGCCAGCAGCCCGCGACTAGCGGAGTGGGCCAATGAGCAGTACTTC. It is translated as CASSPRLAEWANEQYF.

The chain couples TRBV5-1 to TRBJ2-7, with TRBD1 matching over 7 bases. J was trimmed by 0 bases and V by 1 base; bases with no gene match: 4. The CDR3 spans 15 residues. The germline gives CDR1 SGHRS, CDR2 YFSETQ. The CDR3 nucleotides are TGCGCCAGCAGCTTGATGGCAGGGGGCTCCTACGAGCAGTACTTC. It translates to CASSLMAGGSYEQYF.

V gene TRBV29-1 combines with J gene TRBJ2-7; D is uncertain. This CDR3 spans 13 amino acids. Trimming took off 1 base at V and 4 bases at J, with 11 bases between the two ends. Looked up from germline, CDR1 is SQVTM and CDR2 is ANQGSEA. The DNA of the CDR3 is TGCAGCGTTGAAGGGTCCGACCTTTACGAGCAGTACTTC. Translated: CSVEGSDLYEQYF.

This clonotype has more than one count but fewer than ten. The chain uses TRBV9 and TRBJ2-7; a possible D gene is TRBD1 (6 bases). V was trimmed by 2 bases and J by 3 bases, leaving 12 bases between them. CDR1 and CDR2 from the germline V gene are SGDLS and YYNGEE. This CDR3 has 14 amino acids. The CDR3 DNA is TGTGCCAGCAGCGTTCGGGACACCTACTACGAGCAGTACTTC. Translation: CASSVRDTYYEQYF. Drawing the rest from reference TRBV9 and TRBJ2-7, the complete variable domain is DSGVTQTPKHLITATGQRVTLRCSPRSGDLSVYWYQQSLDQGLQFLIQYYNGEERAKGNILERFSAQQFPDLHSELNLSSLELGDSALYFCASSVRDTYYEQYFGPGTRLTVT.

This clonotype was found a few times. The J gene is TRBJ2-7, the V gene TRBV27, with a tentative D call TRBD2 (6 bases). The tail of the sequence fits TRBJ2-5 better, so the J call may be wrong. CDR3 length equals 14 residues. The germline V gene encodes CDR1 MNHEY and CDR2 SMNVEV (reference sequence). CDR3 nucleotides: TGTGCCAGCAGTTCTATCGGCGGGGTTGAGACCCAGTACTTC. It codes for CASSSIGGVETQYF.